A single sample gave rise to the 13 T cell receptor beta chains below, sequenced in a study of shared clonotypes between healthy human individuals. Here immunoSEQ multiplex PCR was the method, and the copy in TCRdb shows in-frame clones only, minus some. The sample lists 2 million to 2.5 million clones, 92% seen once, with 0.37% in the top ten. The material sequenced was naive CD4+ T cells from PBMCs. The subset here: CD45RA+ positively selected. The receptor set was obtained from a man between 18 and 29 years old in good health. Some clones in this sample may be carry-over from other donors' samples.

This chain uses TRBV7-9 with TRBJ1-1, with 8 bases matching TRBD1. Per germline, CDR1 SEHNR and CDR2 FQNEAQ (reference sequence). The CDR3 runs to 16 residues. Trimming at V came to 6 bases and at J to 1 base, leaving 10 bases not matched to a gene. CDR3 sequence (DNA): TGTGCCAGCAGTACTGCCAGGGGGCTGGGGAACACTGAAGCTTTCTTT. Translating gives CASSTARGLGNTEAFF. The full variable domain, with the rest looked up from reference TRBV7-9 and TRBJ1-1, is DTGVSQNPRHKITKRGQNVTFRCDPISEHNRLYWYRQTLGQGPEFLTYFQNEAQLEKSRLLSDRFSAERPKGSFSTLEIQRTEQGDSAMYLCASSTARGLGNTEAFFGQGTRLTVV.

With regard to this clone: The sample has other DNA sequences that encode this CDR3 too. The J gene is TRBJ1-3, the V gene TRBV5-1; no firm D call. V was trimmed by 1 base and J by 1 base, leaving 9 bases between them. The CDR3 is 15 amino acids. The germline V gene has CDR1 SGHRS and CDR2 YFSETQ. The CDR3 sequence is CASSLLGSSGNTIYF. CDR3 coding DNA: TGCGCCAGCAGCTTGCTTGGTAGTTCTGGAAACACCATATATTTT.

This clone was counted once. The rearrangement links TRBV5-8 to TRBJ2-5; a possible D gene is TRBD1 (6 bases). Trimming removed 2 bases from V and 5 bases from J, with 16 bases in between. CDR3 size: 15 residues. From germline, CDR1 is SGHTS and CDR2 YDEGEE. DNA for the CDR3: TGTGCCAGCAGCTTATATAACAGGGTTCTGGAGACCCAGTACTTC. Encoded protein: CASSLYNRVLETQYF.

This chain joins TRBV5-4 and TRBJ2-3; D is unresolved. V lost 2 bases, J lost 3 bases, and 16 bases lay in between. The V gene's germline CDR1 is SGHNT and CDR2 YYREEE (reference sequence). This CDR3 is built from 16 residues. Here the CDR3 DNA reads TGTGCCAGCAGCTTAGGGTCCCCGGGCGATACAGATACGCAGTATTTT. Translated, it gives CASSLGSPGDTDTQYF.

The V gene is TRBV5-1, the J gene TRBJ2-7, with 10 bases aligning to TRBD1. The CDR3 runs 14 residues. The ends lost 4 bases at V and 6 bases at J; junction bases unmatched: 7. In germline, CDR1 is SGHRS, CDR2 YFSETQ. The CDR3, as DNA: TGCGCCAGCAGCGTCGACAGGGGGCGCGGCGAGCAGTACTTC. This gives the protein CASSVDRGRGEQYF.

The chain couples TRBV5-1 to TRBJ2-7; possibly TRBD1 for D (5 bases). Per germline, CDR1 SGHRS and CDR2 YFSETQ. The germline V and J ends were trimmed by 2 bases and 0 bases, with 12 bases remaining between them. The CDR3 consists of 15 residues. The CDR3 DNA is TGCGCCAGCAGCTTCACAGGTTTGGGCTCCTACGAGCAGTACTTC. Translation: CASSFTGLGSYEQYF.

In this sample, this clone turned up once. The gene calls are TRBV30 and TRBJ1-4; no definite D call. CDR3 length: 19 amino acids. Trimming cost V 0 bases and J 0 bases, with 20 bases left between them. Germline CDR1 is GTSNPN and CDR2 is SVGIG (reference sequence). DNA of the CDR3: TGTGCCTGGAGTGTATGGGGAGCCGAGGAACTTCCAACTAATGAAAAACTGTTTTTT. Translated: CAWSVWGAEELPTNEKLFF.

The chain uses TRBV7-3 and TRBJ2-2, with D perhaps matching TRBD2 (7 bases). V lost 5 bases, J lost 2 bases, and 15 bases lay in between. This CDR3 region has 16 residues. The V gene's germline CDR1 is SGHTA and CDR2 FQGTGA. The CDR3 nucleotides are TGTGCCAGCAGCCCCATGGGGGGGGCAAACACCGGGGAGCTGTTTTTT. Amino acids: CASSPMGGANTGELFF.

The genes are TRBV7-3 and TRBJ2-5; a possible D gene is TRBD2 (6 bases). Near its end, the DNA agrees better with TRBJ2-7, so the J call may be wrong. The CDR3 totals 13 residues. From germline, CDR1 is SGHTA and CDR2 FQGTGA. Here the CDR3 reads CASSLRGGYEQYF. The CDR3 region has the DNA TGTGCCAGCAGCTTAAGGGGAGGCTACGAGCAGTACTTC.

V is TRBV7-3 and J is TRBJ1-1; D not certain. CDR1 and CDR2 from the germline V gene are SGHTA and FQGTGA. The V end lost 5 bases, the J end lost 3 bases, and 10 bases lay between the germline ends. This CDR3 comprises 13 residues. The chain's CDR3 is CASSQGPDTEAFF. DNA of the CDR3: TGTGCCAGCAGCCAAGGGCCGGACACTGAAGCTTTCTTT.

The chain combines TRBV18 with TRBJ2-7; TRBD2 matches 13 bases. Germline assignment: CDR1 KGHSH and CDR2 LQKENI. This CDR3 is built from 16 residues. Unmatched junction bases numbered 6, after V lost 3 bases and J lost 4 bases. In DNA, the CDR3 is TGTGCCAGCTCACCGGGCCGGGGACTAGCGGGATACGAGCAGTACTTC. Its translation: CASSPGRGLAGYEQYF.

This chain uses TRBV7-9 with TRBJ1-2, with TRBD1 matching over 8 bases. V trimming: 7 bases; J trimming: 2 bases; junction bases outside the gene matches: 9. CDR1 is SEHNR, CDR2 FQNEAQ, per germline (reference sequence). The CDR3 consists of 15 residues. The CDR3 nucleotides are TGTGCCAGCACCCCTACAGGGGGTGCAAACTATGGCTACACCTTC. The encoded protein is CASTPTGGANYGYTF.

V is TRBV6-4 and J is TRBJ2-3, with 10 bases aligning to TRBD1. This CDR3 spans 17 amino acids. The J segment lost 4 bases and the V segment lost 5 bases, leaving 12 bases of the junction unmatched. Per the germline V gene, CDR1 is MRHNA and CDR2 is SNTAGT. The CDR3 sequence is CASSPQPGQGWADTQYF. The CDR3 DNA is TGTGCCAGCAGTCCCCAGCCGGGACAGGGGTGGGCAGATACGCAGTATTTT.